The sequence of this TCR beta chain was determined in a study of Graves' ophthalmopathy and Graves' hyperthyroidism. This clonotype was picked up many times. Scientists amplified the TCR beta CDR3 regions from RNA transcripts. Investigators did first-round RT-PCR with HTBI primers, then second-round multiplex PCR. MiXCR was run by TCRdb on the multiplex PCR reads, yielding one entry per CDR3 protein. The sample shows some 360,000 distinct CDR3 sequences, approximately 18% of them seen only once. The clonotype originates from an adult woman with stable Graves' hyperthyroidism. Sequencing input: peripheral blood.

CDR3 sequence (DNA): TGTGCCAGCAGTTTACAGGGACAGGGCTATGGCTACACCTTC. Amino acids: CASSLQGQGYGYTF. This chain uses TRBV27 with TRBJ1-2; 9 bases are shared with TRBD1. Germline CDR1 is MNHEY and CDR2 is SMNVEV (reference sequence). CDR3 length: 14 amino acids. The V segment lost 2 bases and the J segment 4 bases; nucleotides outside the gene matches: 2.